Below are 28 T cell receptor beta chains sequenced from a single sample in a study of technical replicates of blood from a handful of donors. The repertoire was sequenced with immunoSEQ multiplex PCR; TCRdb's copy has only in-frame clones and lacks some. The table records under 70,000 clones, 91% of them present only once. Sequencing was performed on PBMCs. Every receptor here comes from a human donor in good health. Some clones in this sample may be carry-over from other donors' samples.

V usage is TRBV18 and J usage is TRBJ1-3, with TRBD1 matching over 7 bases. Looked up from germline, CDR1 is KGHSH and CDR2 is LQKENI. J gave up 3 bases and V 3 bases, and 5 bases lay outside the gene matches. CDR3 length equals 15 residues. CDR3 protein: CASSPGQPIGNTIYF. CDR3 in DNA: TGTGCCAGCTCACCGGGACAGCCGATTGGAAACACCATATATTTT.

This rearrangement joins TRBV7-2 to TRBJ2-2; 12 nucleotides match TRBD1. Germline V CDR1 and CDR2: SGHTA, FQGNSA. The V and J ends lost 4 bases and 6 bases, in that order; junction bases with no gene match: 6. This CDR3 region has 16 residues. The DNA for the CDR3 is TGTGCCAGCAGCTCCACCGGGACAGGGGGCCCCGGGGAGCTGTTTTTT. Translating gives CASSSTGTGGPGELFF.

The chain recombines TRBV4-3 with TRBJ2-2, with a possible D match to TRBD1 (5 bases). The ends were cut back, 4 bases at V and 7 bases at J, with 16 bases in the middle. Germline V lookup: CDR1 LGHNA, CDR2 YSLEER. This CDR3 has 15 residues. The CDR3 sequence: CASSLRTQGGGELFF. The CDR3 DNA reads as TGCGCCAGCAGCCTCCGAACCCAGGGTGGCGGGGAGCTGTTTTTT.

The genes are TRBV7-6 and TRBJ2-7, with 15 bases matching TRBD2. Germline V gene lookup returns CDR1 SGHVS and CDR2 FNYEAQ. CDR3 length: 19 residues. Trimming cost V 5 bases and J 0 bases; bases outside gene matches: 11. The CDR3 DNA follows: TGTGCCAGCAGCACCGAACCGGGGACTAGCGGGGGGTCCTCCTACGAGCAGTACTTC. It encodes CASSTEPGTSGGSSYEQYF.

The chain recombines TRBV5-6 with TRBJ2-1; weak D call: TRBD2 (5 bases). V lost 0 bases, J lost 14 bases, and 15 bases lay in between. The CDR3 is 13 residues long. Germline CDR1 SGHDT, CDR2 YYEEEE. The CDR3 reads CASSLASMREKFF. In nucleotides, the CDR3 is TGTGCCAGCAGCTTGGCCTCAATGAGGGAGAAGTTCTTC.

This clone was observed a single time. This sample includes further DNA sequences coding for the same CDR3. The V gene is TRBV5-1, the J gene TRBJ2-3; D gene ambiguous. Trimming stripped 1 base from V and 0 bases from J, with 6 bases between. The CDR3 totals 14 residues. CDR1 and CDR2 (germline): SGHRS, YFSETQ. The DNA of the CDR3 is TGCGCCAGCAGCTTGCAAACTAGCACAGATACGCAGTATTTT. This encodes CASSLQTSTDTQYF.

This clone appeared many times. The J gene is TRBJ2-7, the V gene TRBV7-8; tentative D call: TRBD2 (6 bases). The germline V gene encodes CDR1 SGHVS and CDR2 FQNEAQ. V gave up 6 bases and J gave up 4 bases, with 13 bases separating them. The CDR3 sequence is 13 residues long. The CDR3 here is CASRTAGLYEQYF. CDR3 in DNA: TGTGCCAGCAGAACAGCGGGTTTATACGAGCAGTACTTC. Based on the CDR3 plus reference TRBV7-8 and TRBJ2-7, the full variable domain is GAGVSQSPRYKVAKRGQDVALRCDPISGHVSLFWYQQALGQGPEFLTYFQNEAQLDKSGLPSDRFFAERPEGSVSTLKIQRTQQEDSAVYLCASRTAGLYEQYFGPGTRLTVT.

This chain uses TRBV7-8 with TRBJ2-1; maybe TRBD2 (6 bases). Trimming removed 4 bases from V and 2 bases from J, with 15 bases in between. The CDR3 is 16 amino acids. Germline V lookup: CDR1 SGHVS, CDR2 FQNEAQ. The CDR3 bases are TGTGCCAGCAGCTCGGGACCCCCGGGAGCCTACAATGAGCAGTTCTTC. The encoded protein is CASSSGPPGAYNEQFF. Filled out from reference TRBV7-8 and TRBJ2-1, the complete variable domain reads GAGVSQSPRYKVAKRGQDVALRCDPISGHVSLFWYQQALGQGPEFLTYFQNEAQLDKSGLPSDRFFAERPEGSVSTLKIQRTQQEDSAVYLCASSSGPPGAYNEQFFGPGTRLTVL.

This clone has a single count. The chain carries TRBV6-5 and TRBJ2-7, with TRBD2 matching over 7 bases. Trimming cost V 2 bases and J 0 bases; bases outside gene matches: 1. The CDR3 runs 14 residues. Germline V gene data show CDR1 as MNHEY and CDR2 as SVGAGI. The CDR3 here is CASSYQRDSYEQYF. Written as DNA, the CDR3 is TGTGCCAGCAGTTACCAGCGGGACTCCTACGAGCAGTACTTC.

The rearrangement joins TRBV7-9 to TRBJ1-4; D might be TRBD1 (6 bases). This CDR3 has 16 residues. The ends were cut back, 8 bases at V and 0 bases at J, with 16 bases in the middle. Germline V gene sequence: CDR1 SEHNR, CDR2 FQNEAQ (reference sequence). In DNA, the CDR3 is TGTGCCAGCGCCGACATGGGGGCAACAACTAATGAAAAACTGTTTTTT. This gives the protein CASADMGATTNEKLFF.

The DNA of the CDR3 is TGTGCCAGCAGCCGGGGCAGGTCGTCGGACGGCTACACCTTC. It yields the protein CASSRGRSSDGYTF. The chain recombines TRBV14 with TRBJ1-2; the D gene is possibly TRBD1 (5 bases). Germline V gives CDR1 SGHDN, CDR2 FVKESK. The CDR3 loop spans 14 amino acids. V lost 4 bases and J 8 bases, leaving 17 bases between the germline ends. The whole variable domain, remainder taken from reference TRBV14 and TRBJ1-2, is EAGVTQFPSHSVIEKGQTVTLRCDPISGHDNLYWYRRVMGKEIKFLLHFVKESKQDESGMPNNRFLAERTGGTYSTLKVQPAELEDSGVYFCASSRGRSSDGYTFGSGTRLTVV.

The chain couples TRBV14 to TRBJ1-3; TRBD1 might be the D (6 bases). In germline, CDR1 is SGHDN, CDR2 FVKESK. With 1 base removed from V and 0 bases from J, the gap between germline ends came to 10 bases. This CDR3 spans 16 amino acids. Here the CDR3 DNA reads TGTGCCAGCAGCCAAGTCAAAGGGGGCTCTGGAAACACCATATATTTT. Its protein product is CASSQVKGGSGNTIYF.

This CDR3 is CASSSGAGGSRANEQFF. CDR3 bases: TGTGCCAGCAGCTCGGGAGCGGGAGGCAGCCGGGCCAATGAGCAGTTCTTC. The chain combines TRBV11-2 with TRBJ2-1, with 9 nucleotides matching TRBD2. There are 17 residues in the CDR3. Per germline, CDR1 SGHAT and CDR2 FQNNGV. The V gene end was trimmed by 4 bases and the J gene end by 6 bases; junction bases not matched to a gene: 13.

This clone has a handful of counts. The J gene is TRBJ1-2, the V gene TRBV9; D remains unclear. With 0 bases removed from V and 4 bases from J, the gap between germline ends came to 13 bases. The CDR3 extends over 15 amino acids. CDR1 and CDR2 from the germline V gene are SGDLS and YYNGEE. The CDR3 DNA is TGTGCCAGCAGCGTAGATGGGAGGACTGGCTATGGCTACACCTTC. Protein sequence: CASSVDGRTGYGYTF.

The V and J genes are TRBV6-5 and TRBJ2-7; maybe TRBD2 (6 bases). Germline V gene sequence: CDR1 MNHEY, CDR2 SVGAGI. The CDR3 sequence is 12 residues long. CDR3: CLVGGSENKQYF. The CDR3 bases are TGTCTCGTTGGGGGGAGCGAAAACAAGCAGTACTTC.

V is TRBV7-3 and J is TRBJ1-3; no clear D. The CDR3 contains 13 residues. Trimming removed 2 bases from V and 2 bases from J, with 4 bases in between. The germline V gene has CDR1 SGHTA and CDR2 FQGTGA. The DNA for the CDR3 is TGTGCCAGCAGCTTAGGCCCTGGAAACACCATATATTTT. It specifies CASSLGPGNTIYF.

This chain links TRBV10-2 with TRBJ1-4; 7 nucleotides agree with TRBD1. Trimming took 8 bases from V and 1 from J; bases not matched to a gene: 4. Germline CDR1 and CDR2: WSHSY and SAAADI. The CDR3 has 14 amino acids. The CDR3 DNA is TGCGCCAGCCGGAGGACAGGAACTAATGAAAAACTGTTTTTT. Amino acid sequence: CASRRTGTNEKLFF.

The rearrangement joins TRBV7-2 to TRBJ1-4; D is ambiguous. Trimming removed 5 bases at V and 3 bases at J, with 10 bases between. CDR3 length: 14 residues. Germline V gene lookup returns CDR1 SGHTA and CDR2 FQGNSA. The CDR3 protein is CASSAGGSNEKLFF. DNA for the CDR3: TGTGCCAGCAGCGCAGGAGGATCTAATGAAAAACTGTTTTTT.

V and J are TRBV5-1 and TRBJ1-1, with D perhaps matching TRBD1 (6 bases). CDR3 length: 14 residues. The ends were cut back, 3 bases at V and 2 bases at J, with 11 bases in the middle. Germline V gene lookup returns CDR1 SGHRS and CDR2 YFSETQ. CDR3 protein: CASSSQDSNTEAFF. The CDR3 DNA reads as TGCGCCAGCAGCTCCCAGGACAGTAACACTGAAGCTTTCTTT.

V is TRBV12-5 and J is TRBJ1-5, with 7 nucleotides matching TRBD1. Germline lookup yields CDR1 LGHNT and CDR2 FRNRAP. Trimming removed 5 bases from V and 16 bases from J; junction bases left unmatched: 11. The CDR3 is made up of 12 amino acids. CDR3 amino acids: CASGQTGTEQHF. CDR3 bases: TGTGCTAGTGGTCAAACCGGGACAGAGCAACATTTT.

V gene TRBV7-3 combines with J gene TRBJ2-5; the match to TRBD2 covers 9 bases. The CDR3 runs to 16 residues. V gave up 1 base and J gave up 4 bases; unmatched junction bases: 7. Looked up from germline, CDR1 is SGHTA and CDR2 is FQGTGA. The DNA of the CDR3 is TGTGCCAGCAGCTTAAGGGCAGGAGCGGGGGGAGAGACCCAGTACTTC. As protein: CASSLRAGAGGETQYF.

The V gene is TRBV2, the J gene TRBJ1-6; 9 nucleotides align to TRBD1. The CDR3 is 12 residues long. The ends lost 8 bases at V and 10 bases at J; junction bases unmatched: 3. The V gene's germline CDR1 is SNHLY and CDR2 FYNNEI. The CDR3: CASRDRASPLHF. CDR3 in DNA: TGTGCCAGCCGGGACAGGGCGTCACCCCTCCACTTT.

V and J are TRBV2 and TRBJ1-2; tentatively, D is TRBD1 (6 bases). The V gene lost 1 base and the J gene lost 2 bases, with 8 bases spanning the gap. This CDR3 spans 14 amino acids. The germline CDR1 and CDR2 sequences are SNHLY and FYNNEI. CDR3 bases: TGTGCCAGCAGTGAAGGGGGGCTGAACTATGGCTACACCTTC. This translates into CASSEGGLNYGYTF.

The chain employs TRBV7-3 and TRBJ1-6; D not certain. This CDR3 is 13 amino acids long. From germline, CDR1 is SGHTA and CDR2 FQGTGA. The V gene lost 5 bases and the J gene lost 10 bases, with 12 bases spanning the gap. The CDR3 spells CASSPTGGSPLHF. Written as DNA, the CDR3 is TGTGCCAGCAGCCCGACTGGCGGGTCACCCCTCCACTTT.

The CDR3 nucleotides read TGTGCCAGCACCCCGGGGGGTGACAGGGGCGTAACCGGGGAGCTGTTTTTT. Translated, it gives CASTPGGDRGVTGELFF. The chain recombines TRBV13 with TRBJ2-2, with a possible D match to TRBD1 (8 bases). Trimming pared 7 bases from V and 5 bases from J, leaving 23 bases between. Per germline, CDR1 PRHDT and CDR2 FYEKMQ (reference sequence). The CDR3 is made up of 17 amino acids.

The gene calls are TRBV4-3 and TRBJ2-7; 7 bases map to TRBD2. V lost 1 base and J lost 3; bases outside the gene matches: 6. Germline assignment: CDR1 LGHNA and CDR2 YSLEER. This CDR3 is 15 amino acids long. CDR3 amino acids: CASSQGRESNYEQYF. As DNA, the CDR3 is TGCGCCAGCAGCCAAGGGCGGGAGAGTAACTACGAGCAGTACTTC.

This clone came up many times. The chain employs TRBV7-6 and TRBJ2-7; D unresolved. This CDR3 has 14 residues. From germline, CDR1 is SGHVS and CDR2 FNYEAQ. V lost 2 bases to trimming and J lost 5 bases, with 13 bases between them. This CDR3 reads CASSLNPTGDEQYF. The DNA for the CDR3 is TGTGCCAGCAGCTTAAACCCAACGGGTGACGAGCAGTACTTC.

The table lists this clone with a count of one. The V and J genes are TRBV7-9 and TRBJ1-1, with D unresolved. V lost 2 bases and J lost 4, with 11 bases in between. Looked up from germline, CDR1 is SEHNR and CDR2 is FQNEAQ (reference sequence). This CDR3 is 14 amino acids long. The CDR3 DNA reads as TGTGCCAGCAGCTTAACAGACCCAGGCACTGAAGCTTTCTTT. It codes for CASSLTDPGTEAFF.